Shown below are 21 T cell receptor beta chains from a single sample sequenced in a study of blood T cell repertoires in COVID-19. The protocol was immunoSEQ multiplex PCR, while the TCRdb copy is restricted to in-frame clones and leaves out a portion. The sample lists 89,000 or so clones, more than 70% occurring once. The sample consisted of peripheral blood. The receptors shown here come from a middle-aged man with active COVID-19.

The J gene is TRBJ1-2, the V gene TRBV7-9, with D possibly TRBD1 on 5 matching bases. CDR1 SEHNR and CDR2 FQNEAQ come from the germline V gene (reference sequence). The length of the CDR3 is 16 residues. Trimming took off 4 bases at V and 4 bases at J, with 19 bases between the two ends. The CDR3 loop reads CASSSRSVGGGYGYTF. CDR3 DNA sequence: TGTGCCAGCAGCTCACGGTCGGTTGGGGGGGGCTATGGCTACACCTTC.

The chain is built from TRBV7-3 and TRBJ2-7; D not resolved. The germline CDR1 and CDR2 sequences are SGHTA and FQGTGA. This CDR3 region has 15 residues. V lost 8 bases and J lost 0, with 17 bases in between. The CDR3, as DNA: TGTGCCAGCGCCATCTTCCCAGGTAGCTCCTACGAGCAGTACTTC. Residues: CASAIFPGSSYEQYF.

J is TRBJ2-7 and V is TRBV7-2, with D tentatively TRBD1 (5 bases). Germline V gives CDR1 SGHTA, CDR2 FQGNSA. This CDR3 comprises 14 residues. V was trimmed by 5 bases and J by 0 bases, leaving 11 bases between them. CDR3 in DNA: TGTGCCAGCAGCGCACGACAGCACTCCTACGAGCAGTACTTC. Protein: CASSARQHSYEQYF.

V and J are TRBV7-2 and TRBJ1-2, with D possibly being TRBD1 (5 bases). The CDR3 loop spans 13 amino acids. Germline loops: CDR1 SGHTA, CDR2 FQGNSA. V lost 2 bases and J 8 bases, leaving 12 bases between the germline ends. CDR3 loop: CASSLNGAGGYTF. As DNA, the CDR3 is TGTGCCAGCAGCTTAAACGGGGCGGGGGGCTACACCTTC. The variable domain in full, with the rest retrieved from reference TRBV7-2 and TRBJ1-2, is GAGVSQSPSNKVTEKGKDVELRCDPISGHTALYWYRQSLGQGLEFLIYFQGNSAPDKSGLPSDRFSAERTGGSVSTLTIQRTQQEDSAVYLCASSLNGAGGYTFGSGTRLTVV.

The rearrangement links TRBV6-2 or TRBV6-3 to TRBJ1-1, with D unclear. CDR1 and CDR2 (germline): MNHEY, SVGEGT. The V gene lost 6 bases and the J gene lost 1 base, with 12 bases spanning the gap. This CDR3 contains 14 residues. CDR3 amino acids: CASSPSGKNTEAFF. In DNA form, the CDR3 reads TGTGCCAGCAGCCCCTCGGGGAAGAACACTGAAGCTTTCTTT.

The CDR3 nucleotides are TGTGCCAGTAGCAATATACCGGGGAGCTCCTACAATGAGCAGTTCTTC. It translates to CASSNIPGSSYNEQFF. V usage is TRBV19 and J usage is TRBJ2-1; D is perhaps TRBD2 (5 bases). CDR3 length equals 16 residues. The germline V and J ends were trimmed by 6 bases and 0 bases, with 15 bases remaining between them. Germline V gene sequence: CDR1 LNHDA, CDR2 SQIVND (reference sequence).

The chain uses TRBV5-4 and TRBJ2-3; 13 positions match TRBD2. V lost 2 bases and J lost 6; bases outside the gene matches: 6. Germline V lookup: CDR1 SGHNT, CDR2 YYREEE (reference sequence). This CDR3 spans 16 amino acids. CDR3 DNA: TGTGCCAGCAGCTTTAAGACTAGCGGGAGGAGTGATACGCAGTATTTT. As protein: CASSFKTSGRSDTQYF.

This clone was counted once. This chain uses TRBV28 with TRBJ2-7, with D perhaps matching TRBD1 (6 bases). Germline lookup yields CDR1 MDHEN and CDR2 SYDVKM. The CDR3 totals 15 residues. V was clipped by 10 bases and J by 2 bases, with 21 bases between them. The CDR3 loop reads CATSGLDRATYEQYF. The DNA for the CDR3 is TGTGCCACTTCCGGCCTGGACAGAGCTACCTACGAGCAGTACTTC. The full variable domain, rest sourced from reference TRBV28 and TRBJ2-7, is DVKVTQSSRYLVKRTGEKVFLECVQDMDHENMFWYRQDPGLGLRLIYFSYDVKMKEKGDIPEGYSVSREKKERFSLILESASTNQTSMYLCATSGLDRATYEQYFGPGTRLTVT.

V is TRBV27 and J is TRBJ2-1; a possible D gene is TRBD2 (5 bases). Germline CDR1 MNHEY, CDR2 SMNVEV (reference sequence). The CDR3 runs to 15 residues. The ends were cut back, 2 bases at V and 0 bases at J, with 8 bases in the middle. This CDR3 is CASSLEGSSYNEQFF. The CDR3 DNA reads TGTGCCAGCAGTTTAGAGGGAAGCTCCTACAATGAGCAGTTCTTC.

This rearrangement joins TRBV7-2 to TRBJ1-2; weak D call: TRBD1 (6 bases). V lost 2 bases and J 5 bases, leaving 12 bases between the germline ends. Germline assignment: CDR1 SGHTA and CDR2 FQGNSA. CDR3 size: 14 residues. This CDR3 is CASSLYTGKYGYTF. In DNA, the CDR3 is TGTGCCAGCAGCTTATATACAGGGAAGTATGGCTACACCTTC.

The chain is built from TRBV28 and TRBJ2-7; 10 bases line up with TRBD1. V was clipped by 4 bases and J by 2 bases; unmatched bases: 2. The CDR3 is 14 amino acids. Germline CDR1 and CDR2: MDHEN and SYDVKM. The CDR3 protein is CASSSGTGAYEQYF. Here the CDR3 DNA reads TGTGCCAGCAGTTCCGGGACAGGGGCCTACGAGCAGTACTTC.

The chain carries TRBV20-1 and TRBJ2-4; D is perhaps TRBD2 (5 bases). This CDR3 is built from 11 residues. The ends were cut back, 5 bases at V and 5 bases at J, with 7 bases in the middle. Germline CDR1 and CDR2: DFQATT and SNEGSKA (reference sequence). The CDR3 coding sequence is TGCAGTGCTCCTAGCCAAAACATTCAGTACTTC. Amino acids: CSAPSQNIQYF.

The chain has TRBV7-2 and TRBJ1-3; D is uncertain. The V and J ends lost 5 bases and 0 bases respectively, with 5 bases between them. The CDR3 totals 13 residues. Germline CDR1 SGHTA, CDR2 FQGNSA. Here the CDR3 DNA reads TGTGCCAGCAGCCGGGACTCTGGAAACACCATATATTTT. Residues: CASSRDSGNTIYF.

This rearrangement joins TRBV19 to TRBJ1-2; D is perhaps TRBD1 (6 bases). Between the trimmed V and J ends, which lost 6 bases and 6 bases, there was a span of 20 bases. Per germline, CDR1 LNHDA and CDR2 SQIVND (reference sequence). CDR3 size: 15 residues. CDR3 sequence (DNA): TGTGCCAGTAGGAACTCCCGCCGGGGGGCCAATGGCTACACCTTC. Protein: CASRNSRRGANGYTF.

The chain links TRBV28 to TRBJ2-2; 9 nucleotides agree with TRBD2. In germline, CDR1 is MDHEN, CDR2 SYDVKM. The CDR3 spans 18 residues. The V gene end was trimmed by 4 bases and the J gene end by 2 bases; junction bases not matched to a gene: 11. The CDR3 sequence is CASSSSAGLAPNTGELFF. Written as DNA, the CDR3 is TGTGCCAGCAGTTCCTCCGCCGGACTAGCGCCTAACACCGGGGAGCTGTTTTTT.

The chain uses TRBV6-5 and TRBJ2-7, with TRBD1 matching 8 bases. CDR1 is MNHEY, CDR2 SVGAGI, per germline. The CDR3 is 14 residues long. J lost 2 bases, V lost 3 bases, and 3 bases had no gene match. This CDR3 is CASSYLQGAYEQYF. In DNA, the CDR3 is TGTGCCAGCAGTTATTTACAGGGGGCCTACGAGCAGTACTTC.

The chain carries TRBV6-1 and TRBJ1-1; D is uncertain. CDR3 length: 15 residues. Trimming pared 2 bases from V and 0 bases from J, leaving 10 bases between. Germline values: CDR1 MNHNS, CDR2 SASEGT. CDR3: CASSEYGGMNTEAFF. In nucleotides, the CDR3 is TGTGCCAGCAGTGAATATGGCGGGATGAACACTGAAGCTTTCTTT.

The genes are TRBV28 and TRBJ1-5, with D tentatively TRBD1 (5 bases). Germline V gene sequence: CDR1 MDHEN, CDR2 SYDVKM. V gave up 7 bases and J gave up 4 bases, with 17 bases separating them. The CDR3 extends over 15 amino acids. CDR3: CASTDITGGNQPQHF. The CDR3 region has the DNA TGTGCCAGCACTGATATCACGGGGGGGAATCAGCCCCAGCATTTT.

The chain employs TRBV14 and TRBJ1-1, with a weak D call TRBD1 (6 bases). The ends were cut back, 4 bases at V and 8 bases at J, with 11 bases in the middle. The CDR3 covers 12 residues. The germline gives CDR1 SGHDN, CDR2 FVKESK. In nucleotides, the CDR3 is TGTGCCAGCAGCCCGCGGACAGAAGAAGCTTTCTTT. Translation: CASSPRTEEAFF.

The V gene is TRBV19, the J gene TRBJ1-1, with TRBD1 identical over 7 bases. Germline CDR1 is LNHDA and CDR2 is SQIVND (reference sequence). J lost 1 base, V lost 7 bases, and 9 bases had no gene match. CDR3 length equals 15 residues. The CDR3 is CASTQRGTENTEAFF. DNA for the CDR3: TGTGCCAGTACCCAACGGGGGACAGAGAACACTGAAGCTTTCTTT.

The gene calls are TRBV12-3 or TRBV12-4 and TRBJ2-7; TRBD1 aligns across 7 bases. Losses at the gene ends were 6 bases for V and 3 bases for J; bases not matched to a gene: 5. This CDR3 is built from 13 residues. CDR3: CASSRGQYYEQYF. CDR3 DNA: TGTGCCAGCAGCAGGGGACAGTACTACGAGCAGTACTTC.